The next 16 T cell receptor beta chains were all read from a single sample in a study of T cell repertoires in cytomegalovirus infection. TCRdb re-called the reads through MiXCR, storing one row per CDR3 protein. The sample yields around 570,000 distinct CDR3 sequences, 40% seen once. What these receptors recognize is not known. Sequencing was performed on cultured PBMCs, taken from culture after CMV antigen stimulation. These receptors were collected from a human donor in good health (CMV status not recorded). Some clones in this sample may be carry-over from other donors' samples.

The chain has TRBV12-3 or TRBV12-4 and TRBJ2-7, with 7 bases identical to TRBD2. The CDR3 length is 14 residues. Losses at the gene ends were 7 bases for V and 3 bases for J; bases not matched to a gene: 9. The CDR3 is CASTPGGTYYEQYF. The CDR3, as DNA: TGTGCCAGCACCCCGGGGGGAACCTACTACGAGCAGTACTTC.

The chain combines TRBV10-1 with TRBJ2-5, with D hard to call. Germline lookup yields CDR1 WNHNN and CDR2 SYGVQD (reference sequence). This CDR3 is built from 14 residues. Trimming took 4 bases from V and 3 from J, leaving 12 bases between them. CDR3: CASSAELGKETQYF. The CDR3 region has the DNA TGCGCCAGCAGTGCTGAATTGGGGAAAGAGACCCAGTACTTC.

The chain has TRBV4-1 and TRBJ2-7; tentative D call: TRBD1 (6 bases). V shed 3 bases and J shed 3 bases, with 24 bases lying between them. CDR1 and CDR2 from the germline V gene are MGHRA and YSYEKL. CDR3 length: 18 residues. The CDR3 bases are TGCGCCAGCAGCCATCCCCCCTCGACAGTCCCAGGGGTCTACGAGCAGTACTTC. Its translation: CASSHPPSTVPGVYEQYF.

V is TRBV5-1 and J is TRBJ2-3, with 7 bases lining up with TRBD1. V was pared by 5 bases and J by 2 bases, with 11 bases of the junction left unmatched. The CDR3 runs 16 residues. The germline V gene has CDR1 SGHRS and CDR2 YFSETQ. CDR3 in DNA: TGCGCCAGCAGTTTCACAGGGGTTGGGGCCACAGATACGCAGTATTTT. Translated: CASSFTGVGATDTQYF.

The V gene is TRBV20-1, the J gene TRBJ2-3; TRBD2 aligns across 16 bases. V shed 6 bases, J shed 4 bases, and the junction held 10 bases outside the gene matches. Germline V gene sequence: CDR1 DFQATT, CDR2 SNEGSKA (reference sequence). The CDR3 extends over 17 amino acids. CDR3 sequence (DNA): TGCAGTGCACCCGGGACTAGCGGGAGGGCCCGTCCAGATACGCAGTATTTT. Amino acid sequence: CSAPGTSGRARPDTQYF.

The chain links TRBV29-1 to TRBJ2-1, with 9 positions matching TRBD1. The length of the CDR3 is 15 residues. Trimming cost V 6 bases and J 2 bases; bases outside gene matches: 8. Germline V gene sequence: CDR1 SQVTM, CDR2 ANQGSEA. The chain's CDR3 is CSVGDRAPAYNEQFF. The CDR3 nucleotides are TGCAGCGTGGGGGACAGGGCGCCGGCCTACAATGAGCAGTTCTTC.

V usage is TRBV4-3 and J usage is TRBJ2-5; 7 bases align to TRBD2. Germline CDR1 and CDR2: LGHNA and YSLEER. V gave up 2 bases and J gave up 4 bases; unmatched junction bases: 4. The CDR3 consists of 14 residues. Here the CDR3 reads CASSQSQRGETQYF. Here the CDR3 DNA reads TGCGCCAGCAGCCAATCCCAGCGGGGAGAGACCCAGTACTTC.

A few counts support this clonotype. This rearrangement joins TRBV7-2 to TRBJ2-7; 7 positions agree with TRBD1. Per germline, CDR1 SGHTA and CDR2 FQGNSA. This CDR3 spans 15 amino acids. After removal of 5 bases from V and 0 bases from J, the junction contained 7 bases not matched to a gene. The CDR3 spells CASSPSTGSSYEQYF. The DNA of the CDR3 is TGTGCCAGCAGCCCCTCGACAGGGAGCTCCTACGAGCAGTACTTC.

The V call is TRBV10-3, the J call TRBJ2-2, with D uncertain. The CDR3 extends over 13 amino acids. V was trimmed by 0 bases and J by 5 bases, leaving 4 bases between them. The germline CDR1 and CDR2 sequences are ENHRY and SYGVKD. CDR3 nucleotides: TGTGCCATCAGTGAGTCAGAAACCGGGGAGCTGTTTTTT. Protein product: CAISESETGELFF.

The V call is TRBV7-9, the J call TRBJ2-2; 13 bases align to TRBD2. V shed 5 bases and J 0 bases; nucleotides not matched to a gene: 9. Germline loops: CDR1 SEHNR, CDR2 FQNEAQ (reference sequence). The CDR3 extends over 19 amino acids. This chain's CDR3 is CASSPSPTSGGTNTGELFF. Here the CDR3 DNA reads TGTGCCAGCAGCCCCAGTCCGACTAGCGGGGGGACGAACACCGGGGAGCTGTTTTTT.

This clonotype showed up many times. The rearrangement joins TRBV11-2 to TRBJ2-1; 7 nucleotides align to TRBD2. V trimming: 2 bases; J trimming: 3 bases; junction bases outside the gene matches: 4. The CDR3 runs to 15 residues. Per the germline V gene, CDR1 is SGHAT and CDR2 is FQNNGV. The DNA for the CDR3 is TGTGCCAGCAGCTTATCGGGCGGGAGCTACAATGAGCAGTTCTTC. Its translation is CASSLSGGSYNEQFF.

The chain has TRBV2 and TRBJ2-5; 7 nucleotides align to TRBD2. V trimming: 3 bases; J trimming: 3 bases; junction bases outside the gene matches: 4. This CDR3 comprises 14 residues. Looked up from germline, CDR1 is SNHLY and CDR2 is FYNNEI. The CDR3 nucleotides read TGTGCCAGCAGTGACTGGGCGGGAGAAGAGACCCAGTACTTC. Protein: CASSDWAGEETQYF.

The table lists this clonotype with a few counts. The V call is TRBV12-5, the J call TRBJ2-5; a weak D match, TRBD2 (6 bases). The CDR3 length is 13 residues. Per the germline V gene, CDR1 is LGHNT and CDR2 is FRNRAP. The V and J ends lost 5 bases and 0 bases respectively, with 7 bases between them. For the CDR3, the DNA is TGTGCTAGTGGTCAGCGGGACCAAGAGACCCAGTACTTC. This encodes CASGQRDQETQYF. Complete variable domain (other parts from reference TRBV12-5 and TRBJ2-5): DARVTQTPRHKVTEMGQEVTMRCQPILGHNTVFWYRQTMMQGLELLAYFRNRAPLDDSGMPKDRFSAEMPDATLATLKIQPSEPRDSAVYFCASGQRDQETQYFGPGTRLLVL.

The CDR3: CATLRQSGRELFF. The DNA for the CDR3 is TGTGCCACCTTGAGACAGAGTGGGAGGGAGCTGTTTTTT. The V call is TRBV19, the J call TRBJ2-2; perhaps TRBD1 as D (5 bases). Germline lookup yields CDR1 LNHDA and CDR2 SQIVND (reference sequence). V was pared by 10 bases and J by 9 bases, with 18 bases between. The CDR3 consists of 13 residues. The full variable domain, rest sourced from reference TRBV19 and TRBJ2-2, is DGGITQSPKYLFRKEGQNVTLSCEQNLNHDAMYWYRQDPGQGLRLIYYSQIVNDFQKGDIAEGYSVSREKKESFPLTVTSAQKNPTAFYLCATLRQSGRELFFGEGSRLTVL.

The gene calls are TRBV20-1 and TRBJ2-3; a weak D match, TRBD1 (5 bases). Germline V gene data show CDR1 as DFQATT and CDR2 as SNEGSKA (reference sequence). V was pared by 6 bases and J by 0 bases, with 10 bases between. This CDR3 has 13 amino acids. CDR3 nucleotides: TGCAGTGCCCGACAGCGTAGCACAGATACGCAGTATTTT. It specifies CSARQRSTDTQYF.

The V call is TRBV7-2, the J call TRBJ2-2, with D perhaps matching TRBD1 or TRBD2 (5 bases each). Germline V gene sequence: CDR1 SGHTA, CDR2 FQGNSA. The CDR3 totals 15 residues. Trimming cost V 3 bases and J 4 bases, with 12 bases left between them. CDR3 region: CASSFRPGTTGELFF. In DNA, the CDR3 is TGTGCCAGCAGCTTTAGGCCAGGGACCACCGGGGAGCTGTTTTTT.